Listed below are T cell receptor beta chains from one sample, sequenced in a study of blood T cell repertoires in COVID-19. The method was immunoSEQ multiplex PCR; TCRdb's version includes in-frame clones alone and lacks a portion of them. The sample records 410,000 or so clones, roughly 88% being singletons. Specimen: peripheral blood. These receptor sequences come from a woman under 40 with active or convalescent COVID-19. CDR3s include the opening cysteine and the closing phenylalanine or tryptophan. The order of the fields is V gene, clone size, J gene, D gene, CDR3 DNA, CDR3 protein. A D gene is named only where the DNA matches it firmly. Where a row states a size, it is once, few, many or the class of an expanded clone; other rows omit it.

V: TRBV29-1
size: -
J: TRBJ2-1
D: TRBD1
DNA: TGCAGCGTTGAAGGGGGCCGGGACAGGGTGATTAATGAGCAGTTCTTC
CDR3: CSVEGGRDRVINEQFF

V: TRBV5-1
size: -
J: TRBJ2-1
D: TRBD2
DNA: TGCGCCAGCAGCTGGATAGCGGGAGGAGGTCCCTACAATGAGCAGTTCTTC
CDR3: CASSWIAGGGPYNEQFF

V: TRBV2
size: -
J: TRBJ2-2
D: TRBD2
DNA: TGTGCCATCGAGACTAGCGCAGTCACCGGGGAGCTGTTTTTT
CDR3: CAIETSAVTGELFF

V: TRBV4-2
size: -
J: TRBJ2-1
D: TRBD2
DNA: TGTGCCAGCAGCCAAGTGGGGACTAGCGGGAACAATGAGCAGTTCTTC
CDR3: CASSQVGTSGNNEQFF

V: TRBV11-2
size: -
J: TRBJ2-2
D: TRBD2
DNA: TGTGCCAGCAGCCCCAGCGGGGGGGCGGGCGGGGAGCTGTTTTTT
CDR3: CASSPSGGAGGELFF

V: TRBV2
size: -
J: TRBJ1-1
D: TRBD1
DNA: TGTGCCAGCAGTGCGGAACAGGGGCACACTGAAGCTTTCTTT
CDR3: CASSAEQGHTEAFF

V: TRBV19
size: -
J: TRBJ2-3
D: TRBD1
DNA: TGTGCCAGTACTCCGGGACAGATTTACACAGATACGCAGTATTTT
CDR3: CASTPGQIYTDTQYF

V: TRBV5-8
size: few
J: TRBJ1-5
D: -
DNA: TGTGCCAGCAGCTTGGGCTCGGCGGGTCAGCCCCAGCATTTT
CDR3: CASSLGSAGQPQHF

V: TRBV4-1
size: -
J: TRBJ2-7
D: TRBD1
DNA: TGCGCCAGCAGCGAAGAGGCCTCCTGGACAGGGTGGGTCGAGCAGTACTTC
CDR3: CASSEEASWTGWVEQYF

V: TRBV10-2
size: -
J: TRBJ2-1
D: TRBD2
DNA: TGCGCCAGCAGTGAGGGGATAGCGGGGGCCTACAATGAGCAGTTCTTC
CDR3: CASSEGIAGAYNEQFF

V: TRBV30
size: -
J: TRBJ1-2
D: -
DNA: TGTGCCTGGGCTAATCAGGTTGGCTATGGCTACACCTTC
CDR3: CAWANQVGYGYTF

V: TRBV3-1/TRBV3-2
size: -
J: TRBJ2-7
D: -
DNA: TGTGCCAGCAACTTCAGGGGTTACGAGCAGTACTTC
CDR3: CASNFRGYEQYF

V: TRBV25-1
size: -
J: TRBJ1-1
D: -
DNA: TGTGCCAGCAGTGAAACCGGGACATTAGGCACTGAAGCTTTCTTT
CDR3: CASSETGTLGTEAFF

V: TRBV28
size: few
J: TRBJ1-2
D: -
DNA: TGTGCCAGCAGTTTAGTGGCAGGGGAAGTCTATGGCTACACCTTC
CDR3: CASSLVAGEVYGYTF

V: TRBV13
size: -
J: TRBJ1-2
D: -
DNA: TGTGCCAGCAGACAAGAACAGGGCGGCTATGGCTACACCTTC
CDR3: CASRQEQGGYGYTF

V: TRBV5-1
size: -
J: TRBJ2-5
D: TRBD1
DNA: TGCGCCAGCAGCAGGACAGGGTCCCCAGAGACCCAGTACTTC
CDR3: CASSRTGSPETQYF

V: TRBV7-2
size: -
J: TRBJ2-3
D: TRBD1
DNA: TGTGCCAGCAGCTCCCCGGGACAGACAGATACGCAGTATTTT
CDR3: CASSSPGQTDTQYF

V: TRBV3-1/TRBV3-2
size: -
J: TRBJ2-2
D: -
DNA: TGTGCCAGCAGCCATACTACCGGGGAGCTGTTTTTT
CDR3: CASSHTTGELFF

V: TRBV5-1
size: -
J: TRBJ2-1
D: TRBD1
DNA: TGCGCCAGCAGCTTTGGGACAGGGGTTTTCGATGAGCAGTTCTTC
CDR3: CASSFGTGVFDEQFF

V: TRBV7-9
size: -
J: TRBJ1-1
D: -
DNA: TGTGCCAGCAGCCCGCGAGGTGGGAACACTGAAGCTTTCTTT
CDR3: CASSPRGGNTEAFF

V: TRBV28
size: -
J: TRBJ1-5
D: TRBD1
DNA: TGTGCCAGCAGCCGCCCCCGTGACTCAGATTCGAGACAGGGGGGTCATCAGCCCCAGCATTTT
CDR3: CASSRPRDSDSRQGGHQPQHF

V: TRBV5-6
size: -
J: TRBJ2-7
D: TRBD1
DNA: TGTGCCAGCAGCCGCCCGACAGGGGGTATATTTTACGAGCAGTACTTC
CDR3: CASSRPTGGIFYEQYF

V: TRBV27
size: -
J: TRBJ1-2
D: -
DNA: TGTGCCAGCAGTTTAGACAGCAACTATGGCTACACCTTC
CDR3: CASSLDSNYGYTF

V: TRBV19
size: -
J: TRBJ1-2
D: -
DNA: TGTGCCAGTAGTATCATCAGGGGCTATGGCTACACCTTC
CDR3: CASSIIRGYGYTF

V: TRBV29-1
size: -
J: TRBJ1-2
D: TRBD1
DNA: TGCAGCGTTGAAGATCGAGGGGGCGCGGAGTTTGGCTACACCTTC
CDR3: CSVEDRGGAEFGYTF

V: TRBV5-4
size: -
J: TRBJ1-2
D: -
DNA: TGTGCCAGCAGCTCGGCACAGGGTCTCAGGGGCTACACCTTC
CDR3: CASSSAQGLRGYTF

V: TRBV9
size: -
J: TRBJ2-3
D: TRBD2
DNA: TGTGCCAGCAGCGTAGGAGGACTAGCGGGGGGGGCATTCACAGATACGCAGTATTTT
CDR3: CASSVGGLAGGAFTDTQYF

V: TRBV23-1
size: -
J: TRBJ1-2
D: -
DNA: TGCGCCTACCGCGCCGCGTGGGGGGTTTGGAACTATGGCTACACCTTC
CDR3: CAYRAAWGVWNYGYTF

V: TRBV4-1
size: -
J: TRBJ2-3
D: TRBD2
DNA: TGCGCCAGCAGCCAAGATCAGAGCGGGGGTTCAGATACGCAGTATTTT
CDR3: CASSQDQSGGSDTQYF